The 16 T cell receptor beta chains listed next were all sequenced from one sample in a study of human CD8 memory T cell subsets. Libraries of TCR beta chains were produced by 5' RACE (UMI-labeled). From the 5' RACE reads, TCRdb lists one entry per CDR3 protein and no DNA. This sample's clone table lists fewer than 7,500 distinct CDR3 sequences. The sample consisted of CD8+ stem-like memory T cells (TSCM and TCM) sorted from PBMCs. Subset described: stem-like memory CD8 T cells (TSTEM), CCR7+ PD-1- TIGIT-. The source of these receptors is a human donor in good health.

V and J are TRBV6-5 and TRBJ2-3; TCRdb's D gene call, TRBD1, goes unchecked for lack of DNA. This CDR3 has 15 amino acids. Germline lookup yields CDR1 MNHEY and CDR2 SVGAGI. CDR3 loop: CASSFLSGSTDTQYF.

The chain has TRBV28 and TRBJ2-7; TCRdb reports TRBD2, a call that lacks DNA to check it against. The CDR3 runs 14 residues. Per germline, CDR1 MDHEN and CDR2 SYDVKM. CDR3 region: CATGESGSTYEQYF.

Considering frequency, this clonotype is medium-sized. The CDR3 protein is CATSRDREGSTDTQYF. The chain combines TRBV15 with TRBJ2-3; TCRdb designates TRBD2, a call that cannot be tested without DNA. Looked up from germline, CDR1 is LNHNV and CDR2 is YYDKDF (reference sequence). The length of the CDR3 is 16 residues. Together with reference TRBV15 and TRBJ2-3, the CDR3 gives the full variable domain: DAMVIQNPRYQVTQFGKPVTLSCSQTLNHNVMYWYQQKSSQAPKLLFHYYDKDFNNEADTPDNFQSRRPNTSFCFLDIRSPGLGDTAMYLCATSRDREGSTDTQYFGPGTRLTVL.

The rearrangement links TRBV29-1 to TRBJ2-7; there is no DNA to check the TCRdb D call of TRBD2. Germline CDR1 SQVTM, CDR2 ANQGSEA. This CDR3 contains 12 residues. The CDR3 protein is CSVASETYEQYF.

CDR3 region: CAGSKGGTGELFF. The chain recombines TRBV19 with TRBJ2-2; TCRdb designates TRBD1, a call that cannot be tested without DNA. CDR1 is LNHDA, CDR2 SQIVND, per germline (reference sequence). The CDR3 loop spans 13 amino acids.

This clonotype is medium-sized by frequency. The V gene is TRBV4-2, the J gene TRBJ2-7; the TRBD1 assignment by TCRdb is unverifiable without DNA. This CDR3 is 16 amino acids long. In germline, CDR1 is LGHNA, CDR2 YNFKEQ. The CDR3 region is CASSQWDRGSAYEQYF.

This chain uses TRBV7-2 with TRBJ2-4; without DNA, the TCRdb call of TRBD2 cannot be checked. CDR1 and CDR2 (germline): SGHTA, FQGNSA. The CDR3 totals 16 residues. The CDR3 spells CASSISLAGAKNIQYF.

This clonotype is medium-sized by frequency. The rearrangement links TRBV14 to TRBJ1-6; the TCRdb D gene call, TRBD1, has no DNA to confirm it. The CDR3 loop spans 16 amino acids. Germline values: CDR1 SGHDN, CDR2 FVKESK. The CDR3 reads CASSQADAGKNSPLHF.

This chain links TRBV4-1 with TRBJ1-2; TCRdb outputs TRBD1, but without DNA this stays unchecked. Germline V gene lookup returns CDR1 MGHRA and CDR2 YSYEKL. The CDR3 covers 13 residues. Here the CDR3 reads CASSHTGNYGYTF.

The rearrangement links TRBV10-2 to TRBJ2-5; absent DNA, TCRdb's TRBD2 call cannot be checked. The CDR3 spans 15 residues. Germline loops: CDR1 WSHSY, CDR2 SAAADI. CDR3 protein: CASSEASGWLATQYF.

The rearrangement links TRBV5-5 to TRBJ2-4; the TCRdb D gene call, TRBD2, has no DNA to confirm it. Germline CDR1 and CDR2: SGHKS and YYEKEE (reference sequence). The CDR3 has 14 residues. This CDR3 reads CASSLAVSLDIQYF.

The V gene is TRBV7-2, the J gene TRBJ2-1; TCRdb gives TRBD2 as the D gene, but with no DNA this cannot be confirmed. Germline-derived CDR1 and CDR2 are SGHTA and FQGNSA. The CDR3 spans 17 residues. The CDR3 loop reads CASSLIIGSGRANEQFF.

J is TRBJ1-4 and V is TRBV5-1; the TRBD1 assignment by TCRdb is unverifiable without DNA. This CDR3 is 19 amino acids long. The germline gives CDR1 SGHRS, CDR2 YFSETQ. The CDR3 sequence is CASSLAKGPRDTVNEKLFF.

The chain combines TRBV2 with TRBJ2-7; TCRdb outputs TRBD1, but without DNA this stays unchecked. The germline CDR1 and CDR2 sequences are SNHLY and FYNNEI. The CDR3 is made up of 16 amino acids. CDR3 in amino acids: CASRWTGRGFPGRLYF.

The chain joins TRBV7-9 to TRBJ2-7; lacking DNA, the TRBD2 call made by TCRdb goes unchecked. Germline CDR1 SEHNR, CDR2 FQNEAQ (reference sequence). The CDR3 spans 15 residues. The CDR3: CASSWTSGISYEQYF.

The rearrangement links TRBV5-4 to TRBJ1-1; TCRdb selects TRBD1, and the lack of DNA leaves this call unchecked. Germline V CDR1 and CDR2: SGHNT, YYREEE (reference sequence). The CDR3 is 13 amino acids. CDR3 sequence reads: CASSLPPGTEAFF.